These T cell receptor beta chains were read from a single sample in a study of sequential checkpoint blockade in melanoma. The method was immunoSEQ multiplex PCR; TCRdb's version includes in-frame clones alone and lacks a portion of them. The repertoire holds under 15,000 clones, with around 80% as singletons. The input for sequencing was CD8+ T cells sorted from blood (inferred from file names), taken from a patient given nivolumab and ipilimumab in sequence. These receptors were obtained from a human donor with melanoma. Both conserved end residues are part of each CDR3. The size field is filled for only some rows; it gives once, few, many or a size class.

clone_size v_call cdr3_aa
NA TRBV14 CASSQETQGGTDTQYF
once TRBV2 CVTLVGTGEFPSSYEQYF
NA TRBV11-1 CASSEWGGRREQFF
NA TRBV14 CASSHLLDLAGGSTDTQYF
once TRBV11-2 CASSLGRGAGELFF
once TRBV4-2 CASSQDPGTDSNEKLFF
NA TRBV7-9 CASSLAFTEIYEQYF
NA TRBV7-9 CASSPQGGQEPQHF
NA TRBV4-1 CASSQVRGVYNEQFF
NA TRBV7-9 CASSLLGLALYNEQFF
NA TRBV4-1 CASSQVQGGTYEQYF
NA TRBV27 CASSDRQGAETQYF
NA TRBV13 CASSLEGDGGCWDTQYF